What follows is one T cell receptor beta chain and its context. Its antigen specificity is not known. Within one base of it there is no much larger clone, and no base qualities were kept. Collaborating institutions collected whole blood in K2EDTA tubes following their own protocols. For TCRbeta analysis, collaborators shipped samples as frozen whole blood, isolated PBMCs, or DNA extracted from either of those sample types. TCRbeta CDR3 regions were amplified from genomic DNA using the immunoSEQ Assay, a bias-controlled multiplex PCR. In the original analysis: The number of nucleated cells in each sample was estimated by amplification of reference gene primers within the assay. To quantify the absolute abundance of each unique TCRbeta CDR3 rearrangement, sequence reads were collapsed and filtered. Productive Simpson clonality was computed per sample as the square root of Simpson's diversity index over productive rearrangements. The source is immuneACCESS, and TCRdb retained only in-frame sequences with V and J called. Part of the clones is not carried over; for the studies checked, unresolved V genes explain less than half of this, and the remainder is unexplained. The V and J calls and clone size are taken from that table; D and trimming were inferred from the DNA. This sample is represented by about 100,000 clones; around nine tenths of them were singletons. Clones ranked in the top ten supply 5% of the sample.

The entry originates in a study of blood T cell repertoires in COVID-19 (dated by TCRdb to between 2020 and 2021). Regarding the study in general: Collaborator samples came from the United States, Italy and Spain and covered acute and convalescent phases of COVID-19. The material from the prospective study consisted of cDNA or gDNA derived from T cells, B-cell-depleted T cells, or PBMCs. Subjects who had been exposed to COVID-19, were actively infected with it, or had recovered from it provided the deeply sampled blood TCRbeta repertoires that made up the dataset. The repertoires were released in a freely available public database meant as a resource for research on the immune response to SARS-CoV-2. Samples were obtained from the ongoing ImmuneRACE study (first 160 participants) and from over 1,000 subjects provided by 6 global collaborators. Nearly every sample came with metadata listing a de-identified subject ID, COVID-19 status, age in years and sex. Where available, HLA class I and class II types were taken from metadata supplied by the sample provider and were not determined by assay-based typing. Overall study outcomes, separate from this receptor: The quantity of clinical and demographic metadata differed by source and by participant and was supplied without curation.

V is reduced by 3 bases and J by 4 bases, leaving a spacing of 16 bases between them. The CDR3 runs 15 amino acids, cysteine and phenylalanine included. Only the CDR3 portion is preserved as DNA: 45 bases, with reading frame beginning at the first base. In the germline V gene, CDR1 corresponds to WSHSY and CDR2 to SAAADI. The rearrangement combines TRBV10-2 with TRBJ2-7; a confident D gene designation cannot be given. The specimen sequenced was peripheral blood. The TCR was taken from a human donor in a cohort sampled during active COVID-19. This receptor has the CDR3 CASSDNMAGTYEQYF. The DNA sequence follows: TGCGCCAGCAGTGATAATATGGCAGGAACATACGAGCAGTACTTC.